The table lists the clone carrying this T cell receptor (beta chain) with a few counts. The antigen is not known. Using immunoSEQ multiplex PCR, the repertoire was profiled, and TCRdb retains in-frame clones only, with some absent. The sample holds roughly 76,000 clones, 86% seen once. The data were obtained in a study of T cell responses to AZD1222 COVID-19 vaccine. Germline V lookup: CDR1 MGHRA, CDR2 YSYEKL. This CDR3 is built from 13 residues. Trimming cost V 2 bases and J 7 bases, with 8 bases left between them. Study findings and constraints: Spike-specific TCR breadth and depth rose after two AZD1222 doses. Baseline serostatus was positive in only a handful of AZD1222 recipients.

The material was peripheral blood, obtained on day 0 of AZD1222 vaccination. V usage is TRBV4-1 and J usage is TRBJ2-2; D is uncertain. The TCR comes from an adult in good health. Here the CDR3 reads CASSQYEVGELFF. Written as DNA, the CDR3 is TGCGCCAGCAGCCAATATGAGGTCGGGGAGCTGTTTTTT.